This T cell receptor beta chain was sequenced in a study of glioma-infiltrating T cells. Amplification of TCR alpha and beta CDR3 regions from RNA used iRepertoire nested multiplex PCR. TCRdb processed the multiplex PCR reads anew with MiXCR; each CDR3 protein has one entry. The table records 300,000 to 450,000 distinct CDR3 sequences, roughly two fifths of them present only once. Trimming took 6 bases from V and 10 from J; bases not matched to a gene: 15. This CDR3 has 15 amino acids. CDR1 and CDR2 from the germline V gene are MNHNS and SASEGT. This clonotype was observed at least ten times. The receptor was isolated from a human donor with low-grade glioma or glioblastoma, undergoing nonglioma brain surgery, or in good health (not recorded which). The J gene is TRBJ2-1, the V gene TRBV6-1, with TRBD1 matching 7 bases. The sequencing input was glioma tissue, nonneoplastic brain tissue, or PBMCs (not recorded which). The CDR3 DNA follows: TGTGCCAGCAGGTTAGAAGGACAGGCTTCTGGGGAGCAGTTCTTC. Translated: CASRLEGQASGEQFF.